Listed below are T cell receptor beta chains from one sample, sequenced in a study of human T cells and chemical hapten exposure. Each CDR3 protein is one row after TCRdb ran MiXCR on the RACE reads. The repertoire holds 75,000 to 100,000 distinct CDR3 sequences, approximately 8.6% seen once, with 2% to 2.5% in the top ten. This specimen was whole blood, taken in connection with sensitization to the hapten diphenylcyclopropenone (DPC). The receptors were sampled from a woman between 40 and 50 years old with alopecia areata. Some clones in this sample may be carry-over from other donors' samples. Both conserved end residues are part of each CDR3. Each record gives: J gene, clone size, V gene, D gene, CDR3 protein, CDR3 DNA. The D gene is left open where the match is weak. Not every row has a clone size; where given, it reads once, few, many or a size class.

TRBJ2-3,few,TRBV7-7,NA,CASSLGGETDTQYF,TGTGCTAGCAGCTTGGGGGGCGAGACAGATACGCAGTATTTT
TRBJ2-1,NA,TRBV21-1,NA,CASSKVGLAGEQDYNEQFF,TGTGCCAGCAGCAAAGTGGGACTAGCGGGAGAACAAGACTACAATGAGCAGTTCTTC
TRBJ2-6,many,TRBV28,NA,CASSSQGPGANVLTF,TGTGCCAGCAGTTCACAGGGACCCGGGGCCAACGTCCTGACTTTC
TRBJ1-1,NA,TRBV3-1,NA,CASRRGAIGTEAFF,TGTGCCAGCAGACGCGGGGCCATAGGGACTGAAGCTTTCTTT
TRBJ2-1,few,TRBV11-3,NA,CASSLGQEYNEQFF,TGTGCCAGCAGCTTAGGCCAAGAGTACAATGAGCAGTTCTTC
TRBJ2-6,few,TRBV7-3,NA,CASSFTSGSGANVLTF,TGTGCCAGCAGCTTTACTTCGGGGAGCGGGGCCAACGTCCTGACTTTC
TRBJ2-4,few,TRBV20-1,NA,CSAVRGGKNIQYF,TGCAGTGCTGTAAGGGGTGGCAAAAACATTCAGTACTTC
TRBJ1-5,many,TRBV6-2/TRBV6-3,TRBD1,CASRSGQYNQPQHF,TGTGCCAGCAGATCGGGACAGTACAATCAGCCCCAGCATTTT
TRBJ1-5,many,TRBV20-1,NA,CSAFWGTLEQPQHF,TGCAGTGCTTTCTGGGGGACACTTGAGCAGCCCCAGCATTTT
TRBJ2-7,NA,TRBV29-1,NA,CSVREVSDEQYF,TGCAGCGTTCGCGAAGTTTCTGACGAGCAGTACTTC
TRBJ2-7,NA,TRBV29-1,TRBD1,CSAQQTGGAGEQYF,TGCAGCGCCCAGCAGACAGGGGGCGCGGGCGAGCAGTACTTC
TRBJ2-1,many,TRBV20-1,TRBD2,CSARGLAGVNEQFF,TGCAGTGCTAGGGGACTAGCGGGAGTCAATGAGCAGTTCTTC
TRBJ2-5,few,TRBV15,NA,CATSSGDTHQETQYF,TGTGCCACCAGCAGTGGGGACACCCACCAAGAGACCCAGTACTTC
TRBJ2-7,NA,TRBV3-1,NA,CASSLFSGSENEQYF,TGTGCCAGCAGCCTATTTTCAGGGTCCGAGAACGAGCAGTACTTC
TRBJ2-3,NA,TRBV5-4,NA,CASSFGSSTDTQYF,TGTGCCAGCAGCTTCGGATCTAGCACAGATACGCAGTATTTT
TRBJ2-7,many,TRBV7-9,TRBD2,CASSYNGLAGEEQYF,TGTGCCAGCAGCTACAATGGACTAGCGGGCGAAGAGCAGTACTTC
TRBJ2-1,few,TRBV12-3/TRBV12-4,TRBD2,CASSPGREEQFF,TGTGCCAGCAGTCCCGGGAGGGAGGAGCAGTTCTTC
TRBJ2-3,few,TRBV12-3/TRBV12-4,NA,CASSPLGSTGTDTQYF,TGTGCCAGCAGCCCACTAGGATCCACAGGGACAGATACGCAGTATTTT
TRBJ1-5,many,TRBV4-1,NA,CASSQVYSGPTQPQHF,TGCGCCAGCAGCCAAGTTTATTCAGGGCCTACTCAGCCCCAGCATTTT
TRBJ2-3,NA,TRBV5-1,NA,CASRGSYTDTQYF,TGCGCCAGCAGGGGCTCATACACAGATACGCAGTATTTT
TRBJ1-6,few,TRBV6-2/TRBV6-3,TRBD1,CASSYRTGGMSPLHF,TGTGCCAGCAGTTACCGGACAGGGGGAATGTCACCCCTCCACTTT
TRBJ2-3,few,TRBV28,NA,CASSLDGTDTQYF,TGTGCCAGCAGTCTGGACGGGACAGATACGCAGTATTTT
TRBJ1-5,many,TRBV20-1,NA,CSAIDPRSNQPQHF,TGCAGTGCTATAGACCCGAGAAGCAATCAGCCCCAGCATTTT
TRBJ1-3,once,TRBV28,NA,CATTTGSSGNTIYF,TGTGCCACGACTACAGGGAGCTCTGGAAACACCATATATTTT
TRBJ1-4,many,TRBV28,NA,CASSRVPGTPREKLFF,TGTGCCAGCAGCAGAGTGCCCGGGACCCCGAGGGAAAAACTGTTTTTT
TRBJ2-3,many,TRBV6-2/TRBV6-3,TRBD2,CAYTSGPTDTQYF,TGTGCCTACACTAGCGGACCAACAGATACGCAGTATTTT
TRBJ2-7,NA,TRBV18,TRBD2,CASSPPLAGGGEQYF,TGTGCCAGCTCACCACCTCTAGCGGGAGGCGGCGAGCAGTACTTC
TRBJ2-1,many,TRBV3-1,NA,CASSQGHRGAPYNEQFF,TGTGCCAGCAGCCAAGGGCATAGGGGTGCTCCCTACAATGAGCAGTTCTTC
TRBJ2-1,NA,TRBV5-4,NA,CASSLPVLAGEQFF,TGTGCCAGCAGTCTGCCGGTACTAGCTGGTGAGCAGTTCTTC
TRBJ1-1,few,TRBV11-2,TRBD1,CASSPGQGGETPNTEAFF,TGTGCCAGCAGCCCTGGACAAGGGGGCGAAACTCCGAACACTGAAGCTTTCTTT
TRBJ2-6,NA,TRBV21-1,NA,CARGTGARASGANVLTF,TGTGCCAGGGGGACAGGGGCTCGGGCCTCTGGGGCCAACGTCCTGACTTTC
TRBJ2-5,many,TRBV30,TRBD2,CAWNGLAGSETQYF,TGTGCCTGGAATGGACTAGCGGGATCGGAGACCCAGTACTTC
TRBJ1-6,NA,TRBV7-6,NA,CASSPGTDSPLHF,TGTGCCAGCAGCCCAGGGACCGATTCACCCCTCCACTTT
TRBJ1-4,NA,TRBV7-9,NA,CASSFQGGRSEKLFF,TGTGCCAGCAGCTTCCAAGGGGGAAGGAGCGAAAAACTGTTTTTT
TRBJ2-7,few,TRBV23-1,TRBD1,CASRSTGCYYEQYF,TGCGCCAGCAGGTCGACAGGGTGCTACTACGAGCAGTACTTC
TRBJ1-5,few,TRBV12-3/TRBV12-4,NA,CASSYRRGYQPQHF,TGTGCCAGCAGCTACCGCCGAGGGTATCAGCCCCAGCATTTT
TRBJ2-3,few,TRBV7-9,TRBD2,CASSLDGTSSDTQYF,TGTGCCAGCAGCTTAGATGGGACTAGCTCAGATACGCAGTATTTT
TRBJ2-4,many,TRBV19,NA,CASSMYGHRGGDIQYF,TGTGCCAGTAGTATGTACGGGCACAGGGGCGGGGACATTCAGTACTTC
TRBJ2-1,NA,TRBV5-1,TRBD2,CASRRNYSGETLTEQFF,TGCGCCAGCAGACGGAATTATAGCGGGGAGACGTTGACGGAGCAGTTCTTC
TRBJ2-2,many,TRBV11-2,TRBD2,CASNLGARAGLNTGELFF,TGTGCCAGCAACTTAGGAGCGCGAGCGGGGCTTAACACCGGGGAGCTGTTTTTT
TRBJ2-7,few,TRBV6-5,NA,CASSYGSNSYEQYF,TGTGCCAGCAGTTACGGCTCCAACTCCTACGAGCAGTACTTC
TRBJ2-7,NA,TRBV27,NA,CASSLWGSEQYF,TGTGCCAGCAGTTTATGGGGTAGTGAGCAGTACTTC
TRBJ2-1,NA,TRBV4-1,TRBD2,CASSQGAGGPYNEQFF,TGCGCCAGCAGCCAAGGGGCGGGAGGGCCCTACAATGAGCAGTTCTTC
TRBJ2-1,NA,TRBV7-9,NA,CASSLRGGGNEQFF,TGTGCCAGCAGCTTAAGAGGGGGTGGAAATGAGCAGTTCTTC
TRBJ2-3,many,TRBV7-2,NA,CASSFSLDTQYF,TGTGCCAGCAGCTTCTCCCTAGATACGCAGTATTTT
TRBJ2-5,NA,TRBV5-4,NA,CASSLEGGIQTQYF,TGTGCCAGCAGCTTGGAAGGTGGGATTCAGACCCAGTACTTC
TRBJ2-3,many,TRBV6-6,NA,CASTGTHSRNTDTQYF,TGTGCCAGCACTGGGACACATAGCCGGAACACAGATACGCAGTATTTT
TRBJ2-7,many,TRBV20-1,NA,CSAMAGNPYEQYF,TGCAGTGCTATGGCGGGGAACCCCTACGAGCAGTACTTC
TRBJ2-5,NA,TRBV20-1,TRBD1,CSAPKRGTGGETQYF,TGCAGTGCTCCAAAACGGGGGACAGGCGGGGAGACCCAGTACTTC
TRBJ1-5,NA,TRBV27,NA,CASSSRGNQPQHF,TGTGCCAGCAGTTCCCGGGGCAATCAGCCCCAGCATTTT
TRBJ1-2,few,TRBV25-1,NA,CASTWSGNYGYTF,TGTGCCAGCACCTGGAGCGGGAACTATGGCTACACCTTC
TRBJ1-5,few,TRBV7-2,TRBD1,CASSSQGVGQPQHF,TGTGCCAGCAGCTCCCAGGGGGTTGGTCAGCCCCAGCATTTT
TRBJ2-3,many,TRBV29-1,TRBD2,CSVLASGRRGPTDTQYF,TGCAGCGTTTTGGCTAGCGGGAGGCGGGGACCCACAGATACGCAGTATTTT